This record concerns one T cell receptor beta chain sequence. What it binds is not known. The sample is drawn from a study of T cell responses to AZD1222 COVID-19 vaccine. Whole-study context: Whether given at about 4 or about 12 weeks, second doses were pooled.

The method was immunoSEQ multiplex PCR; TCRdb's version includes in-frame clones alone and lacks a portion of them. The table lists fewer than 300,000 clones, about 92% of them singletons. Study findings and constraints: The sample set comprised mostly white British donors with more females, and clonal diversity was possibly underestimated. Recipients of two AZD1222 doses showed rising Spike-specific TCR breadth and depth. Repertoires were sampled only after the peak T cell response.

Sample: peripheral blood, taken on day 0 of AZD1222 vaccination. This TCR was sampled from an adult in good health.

CDR3 residues: CASSDPRGEAFF. The CDR3 nucleotides are TGTGCCAGCAGTGACCCTAGGGGTGAAGCTTTCTTT. This chain connects TRBV6-1 to TRBJ1-1; possibly TRBD1 for D (5 bases). The CDR3 covers 12 residues. V gave up 3 bases and J gave up 7 bases, with 9 bases separating them. In germline, CDR1 is MNHNS, CDR2 SASEGT.